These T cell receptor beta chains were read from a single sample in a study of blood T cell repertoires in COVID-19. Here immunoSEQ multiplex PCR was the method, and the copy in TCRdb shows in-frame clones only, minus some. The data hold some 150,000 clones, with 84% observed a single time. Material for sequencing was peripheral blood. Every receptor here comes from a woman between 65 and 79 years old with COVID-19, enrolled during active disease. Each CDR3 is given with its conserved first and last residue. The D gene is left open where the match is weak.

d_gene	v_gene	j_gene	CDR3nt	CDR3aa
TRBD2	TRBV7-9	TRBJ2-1	TGTGCCAGCAGCGTGGGACTAGCGGGAGTTTCTGAGCAGTTCTTC	CASSVGLAGVSEQFF
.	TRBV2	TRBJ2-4	TGTGCCAGCAGTGTGGCAGGTGCGAACATTCAGTACTTC	CASSVAGANIQYF
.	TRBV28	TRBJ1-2	TGTGCCAGCAAAGTGGGCTCCGGCTACTATGGCTACACCTTC	CASKVGSGYYGYTF
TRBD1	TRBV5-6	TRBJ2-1	TGTGCCAGCTCATTTAACAGGGGGAATGAGCAGTTCTTC	CASSFNRGNEQFF
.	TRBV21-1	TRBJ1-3	TGTGCCAGCCGTGAGTGGCAGGGTACGACTGGAAACACCATATATTTT	CASREWQGTTGNTIYF
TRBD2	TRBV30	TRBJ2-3	TGTGCCTACGAGAAGCGGGGGGATACGCAGTATTTT	CAYEKRGDTQYF
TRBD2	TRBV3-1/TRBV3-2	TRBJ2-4	TGTGCCAGCAGCTGGGCGGGAGAGATTCAGTACTTC	CASSWAGEIQYF
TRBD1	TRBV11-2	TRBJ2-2	TGTGCCAGCAGCTGGACAGGGAACACCGGGGAGCTGTTTTTT	CASSWTGNTGELFF
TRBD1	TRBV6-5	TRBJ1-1	TGTGCCAGCAGTAGGACAGGGGGAAGGAGCACTGAAGCTTTCTTT	CASSRTGGRSTEAFF
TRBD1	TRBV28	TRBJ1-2	TGTGCCAGCAGTCTGACAGGGAGTAACTATAACTATGGCTACACCTTC	CASSLTGSNYNYGYTF
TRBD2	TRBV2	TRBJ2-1	TGTGCCAGCAGTGAACTGGGCGGGGGGGTAGGAAATGAGCAGTTCTTC	CASSELGGGVGNEQFF
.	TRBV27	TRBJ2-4	TGTGCCAGCAGCACGGGGATACCCAAAAACATTCAGTACTTC	CASSTGIPKNIQYF
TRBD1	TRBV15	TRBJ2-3	TGTGCCACCAGCGTCGGGACAGCGCAGGATACGCAGTATTTT	CATSVGTAQDTQYF